This entry lists 5 T cell receptor beta chains sequenced from one sample in a study of tumor-infiltrating lymphocytes in primary liver carcinoma. Unsorted whole blood yielded blood RNA, and germline DNA was extracted as well. Total RNA amounting to 500 ng was the source from which TCR beta cDNA was made with a constant-region primer. Libraries of TCR beta came from three nested multiplex PCR rounds with slightly modified ARM-PCR. Researchers ran the first two PCR rounds for around 10 cycles each with TRBV1-TRBV30 forward primers and a C-beta reverse primer. Via MiXCR, TCRdb re-called the multiplex PCR reads, giving one row per CDR3 protein. The sample lists about 180,000 distinct CDR3 sequences, over 50% occurring once. The specimen was peripheral blood. These TCRs come from a man in his forties with primary liver carcinoma and hepatitis B virus infection.

A word on this clonotype: This may arise from a read error, as a much more abundant clone is one base away. The rearrangement uses TRBV12-3 or TRBV12-4 and TRBJ2-3; TRBD1 matches at 8 bases. CDR3 size: 12 residues. CDR3: CASGTGTYTQYF. For the CDR3, the DNA is TGTGCCAGCGGGACAGGCACATATACGCAGTATTTT.

Note on this clonotype: An end of the junction differs from the germline gene, which may be a read error. The genes are TRBV5-5 and TRBJ1-6; D not resolved. This CDR3 has 15 residues. The germline V gene encodes CDR1 SGHKS and CDR2 YYEKEE (reference sequence). CDR3 amino acids: CASCLDQPRKSPLHF. CDR3 DNA sequence: TGTGCCAGCTGCTTGGACCAGCCCCGGAAATCACCCCTCCACTTT. The complete variable domain, with remaining parts taken from reference TRBV5-5 and TRBJ1-6, reads DAGVTQSPTHLIKTRGQQVTLRCSPISGHKSVSWYQQVLGQGPQFIFQYYEKEERGRGNFPDRFSARQFPNYSSELNVNALLLGDSALYLCASCLDQPRKSPLHFGNGTRLTVT.

The chain is built from TRBV4-2 and TRBJ1-2; 7 nucleotides match TRBD1. Germline V gives CDR1 LGHNA, CDR2 YNFKEQ. The trim removed 2 bases at V and 0 bases at J, leaving 6 bases unmatched. The CDR3 extends over 16 amino acids. In DNA, the CDR3 is TGTGCCAGCAGCCAATTCTCAGGGGGGACTAACTATGGCTACACCTTC. Its translation is CASSQFSGGTNYGYTF.

This clonotype was picked up many times. The chain recombines TRBV11-2 with TRBJ2-7, with D perhaps matching TRBD1 or TRBD2 (5 bases each). The CDR3 runs to 14 residues. V lost 6 bases and J lost 2, with 14 bases in between. Germline CDR1 and CDR2: SGHAT and FQNNGV. CDR3 sequence reads: CASRQTGAAYEQYF. As DNA, the CDR3 is TGTGCCAGCAGGCAAACCGGGGCTGCCTACGAGCAGTACTTC.

This clonotype was seen at least ten times. The chain employs TRBV11-2 and TRBJ2-3; 10 nucleotides match TRBD2. The CDR3 is made up of 16 amino acids. Germline CDR1 reads SGHAT; CDR2 reads FQNNGV. J was trimmed by 1 base and V by 0 bases; bases with no gene match: 1. The CDR3 sequence is CASSLEGTSGTDTQYF. DNA for the CDR3: TGTGCCAGCAGCTTAGAAGGGACTAGCGGCACAGATACGCAGTATTTT.